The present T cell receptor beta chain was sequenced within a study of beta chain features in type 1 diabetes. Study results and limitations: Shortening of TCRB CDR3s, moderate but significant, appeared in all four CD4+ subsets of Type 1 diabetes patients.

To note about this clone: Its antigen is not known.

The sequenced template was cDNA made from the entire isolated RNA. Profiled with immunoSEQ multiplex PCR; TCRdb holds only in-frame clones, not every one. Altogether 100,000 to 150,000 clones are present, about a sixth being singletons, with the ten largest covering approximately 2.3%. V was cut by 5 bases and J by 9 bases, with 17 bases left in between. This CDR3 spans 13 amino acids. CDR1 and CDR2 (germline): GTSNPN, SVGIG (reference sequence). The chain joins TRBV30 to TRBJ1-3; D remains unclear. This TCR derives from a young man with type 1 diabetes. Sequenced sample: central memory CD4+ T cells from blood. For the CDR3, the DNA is TGTGCCTGGGCCCCGGACGGTGCGGGCACCATATATTTT. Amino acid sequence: CAWAPDGAGTIYF. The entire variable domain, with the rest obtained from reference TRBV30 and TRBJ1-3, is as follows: SQTIHQWPATLVQPVGSPLSLECTVEGTSNPNLYWYRQAAGRGLQLLFYSVGIGQISSEVPQNLSASRPQDRQFILSSKKLLLSDSGFYLCAWAPDGAGTIYFGEGSWLTVV.